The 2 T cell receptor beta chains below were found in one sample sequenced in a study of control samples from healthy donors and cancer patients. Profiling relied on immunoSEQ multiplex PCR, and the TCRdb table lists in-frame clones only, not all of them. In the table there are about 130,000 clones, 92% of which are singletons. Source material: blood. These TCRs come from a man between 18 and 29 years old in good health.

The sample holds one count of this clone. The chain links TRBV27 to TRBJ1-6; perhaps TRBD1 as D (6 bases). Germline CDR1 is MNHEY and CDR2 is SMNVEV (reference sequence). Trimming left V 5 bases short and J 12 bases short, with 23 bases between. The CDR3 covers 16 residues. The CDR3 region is CASSGRIQGGRGPLHF. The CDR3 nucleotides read TGTGCCAGCAGTGGACGAATACAGGGTGGGAGGGGACCCCTCCACTTT.

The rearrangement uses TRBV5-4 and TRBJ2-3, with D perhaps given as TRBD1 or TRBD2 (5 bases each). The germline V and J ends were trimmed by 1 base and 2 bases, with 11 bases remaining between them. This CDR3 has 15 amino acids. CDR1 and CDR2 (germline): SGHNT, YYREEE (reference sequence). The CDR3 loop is CASSLLGTYTDTQYF. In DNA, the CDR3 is TGTGCCAGCAGCTTGCTCGGGACCTACACAGATACGCAGTATTTT.